This TCR beta chain was captured by sequencing in a study of shared clonotypes between healthy human individuals. Points from the study as a whole: Among donors, sharing of clonotypes was expected to be affected by sequencing depth.

The assay was immunoSEQ multiplex PCR, and TCRdb's table has in-frame clones only and misses some. The repertoire has more than 2 million clones, 90% to 95% of them found once; the top ten carry roughly 0.13%. Study donors comprised healthy, HIV-negative adults devoid of recent acute infection or vaccination. Comments on this clone: Its cognate antigen is unknown.

This receptor was identified in a man younger than 35 in good health. What was sequenced was naive CD4+ T cells sorted from blood. Sample subset: CD45RA+ positively selected.

CDR3 sequence (DNA): TGTGCCAGCAGTTACTCAGGGGAGGGTGGCTATGGCTACACCTTC. This encodes CASSYSGEGGYGYTF. The chain employs TRBV6-6 and TRBJ1-2; D possibly corresponds to TRBD1 (5 bases). The CDR3 is 15 amino acids. The germline V and J ends were trimmed by 0 bases and 4 bases, with 12 bases remaining between them. Germline-derived CDR1 and CDR2 are MNHNY and SVGAGI (reference sequence).